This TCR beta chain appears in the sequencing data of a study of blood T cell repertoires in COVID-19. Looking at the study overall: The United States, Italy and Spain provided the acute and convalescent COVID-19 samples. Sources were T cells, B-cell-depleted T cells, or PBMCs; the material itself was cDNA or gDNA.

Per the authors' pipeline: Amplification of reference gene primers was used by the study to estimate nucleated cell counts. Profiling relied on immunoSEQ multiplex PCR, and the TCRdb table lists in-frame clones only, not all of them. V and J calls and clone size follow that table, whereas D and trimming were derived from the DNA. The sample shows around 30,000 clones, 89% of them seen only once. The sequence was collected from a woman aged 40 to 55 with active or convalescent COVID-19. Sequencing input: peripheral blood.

Here the CDR3 reads CAISEQLMQETQYF. In DNA form, the CDR3 reads TGTGCCATCAGTGAACAGCTCATGCAAGAGACCCAGTACTTC. The chain has TRBV10-3 and TRBJ2-5; no clear D gene. V lost 3 bases and J 2 bases, leaving 10 bases between the germline ends. Germline V lookup: CDR1 ENHRY, CDR2 SYGVKD. The CDR3 contains 14 residues.